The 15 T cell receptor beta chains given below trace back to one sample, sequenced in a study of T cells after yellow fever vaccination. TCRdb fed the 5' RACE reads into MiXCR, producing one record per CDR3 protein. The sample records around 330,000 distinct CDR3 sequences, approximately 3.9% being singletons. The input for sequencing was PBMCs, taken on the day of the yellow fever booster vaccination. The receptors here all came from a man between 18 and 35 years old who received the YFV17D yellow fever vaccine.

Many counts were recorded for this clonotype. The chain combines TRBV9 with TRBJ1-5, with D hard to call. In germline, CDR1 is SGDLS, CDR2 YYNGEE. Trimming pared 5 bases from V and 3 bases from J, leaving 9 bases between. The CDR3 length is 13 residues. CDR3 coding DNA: TGTGCCAGCAGTATTATGCCCAATCAGCCCCAGCATTTT. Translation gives CASSIMPNQPQHF.

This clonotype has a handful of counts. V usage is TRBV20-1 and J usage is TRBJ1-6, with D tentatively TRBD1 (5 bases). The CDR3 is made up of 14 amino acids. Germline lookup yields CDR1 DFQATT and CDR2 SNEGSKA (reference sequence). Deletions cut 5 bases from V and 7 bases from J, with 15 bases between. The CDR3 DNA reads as TGCAGTGCTCCAAGTCGGGGGAAGAATTCACCCCTCCACTTT. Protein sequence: CSAPSRGKNSPLHF.

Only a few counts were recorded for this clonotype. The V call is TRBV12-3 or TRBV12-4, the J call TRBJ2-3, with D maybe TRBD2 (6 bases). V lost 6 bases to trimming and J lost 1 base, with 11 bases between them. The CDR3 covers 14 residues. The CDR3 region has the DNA TGTGCCAGCAGGCACGGACTACGCACAGATACGCAGTATTTT. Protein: CASRHGLRTDTQYF.

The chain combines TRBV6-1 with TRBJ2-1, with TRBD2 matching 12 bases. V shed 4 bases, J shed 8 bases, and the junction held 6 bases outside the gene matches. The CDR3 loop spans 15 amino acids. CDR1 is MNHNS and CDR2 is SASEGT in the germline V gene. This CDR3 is CASSVASGGAHEQFF. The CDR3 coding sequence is TGTGCCAGCAGTGTGGCTAGCGGGGGGGCCCATGAGCAGTTCTTC.

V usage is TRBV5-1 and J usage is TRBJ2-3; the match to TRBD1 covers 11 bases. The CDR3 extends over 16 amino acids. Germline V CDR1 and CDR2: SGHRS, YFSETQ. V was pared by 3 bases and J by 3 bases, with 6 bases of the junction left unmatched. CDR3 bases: TGCGCCAGCAGCTCTACCGGGACAGGGGGAACAGATACGCAGTATTTT. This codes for CASSSTGTGGTDTQYF.

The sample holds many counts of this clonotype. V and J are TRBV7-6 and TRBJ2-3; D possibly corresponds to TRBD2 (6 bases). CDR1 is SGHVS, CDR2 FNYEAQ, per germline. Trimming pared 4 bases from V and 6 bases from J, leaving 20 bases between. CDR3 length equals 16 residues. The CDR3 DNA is TGTGCCAGCAGCTCTAACCGGGACGGGGGACCGGATACGCAGTATTTT. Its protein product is CASSSNRDGGPDTQYF. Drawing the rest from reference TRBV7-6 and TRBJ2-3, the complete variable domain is GAGVSQSPRYKVTKRGQDVALRCDPISGHVSLYWYRQALGQGPEFLTYFNYEAQQDKSGLPNDRFSAERPEGSISTLTIQRTEQRDSAMYRCASSSNRDGGPDTQYFGPGTRLTVL.

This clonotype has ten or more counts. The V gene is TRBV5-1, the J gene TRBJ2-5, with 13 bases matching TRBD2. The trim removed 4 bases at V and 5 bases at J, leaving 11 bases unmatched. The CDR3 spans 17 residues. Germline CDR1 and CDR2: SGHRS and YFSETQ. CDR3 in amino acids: CASSDGTSGATVETQYF. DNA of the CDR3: TGCGCCAGCAGCGACGGGACTAGCGGGGCGACAGTGGAGACCCAGTACTTC.

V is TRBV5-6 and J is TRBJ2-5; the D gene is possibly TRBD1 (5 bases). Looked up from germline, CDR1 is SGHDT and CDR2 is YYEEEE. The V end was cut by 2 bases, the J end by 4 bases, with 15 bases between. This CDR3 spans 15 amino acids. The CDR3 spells CASSFYATTGETQYF. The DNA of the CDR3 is TGTGCCAGCAGCTTCTACGCAACCACAGGAGAGACCCAGTACTTC.

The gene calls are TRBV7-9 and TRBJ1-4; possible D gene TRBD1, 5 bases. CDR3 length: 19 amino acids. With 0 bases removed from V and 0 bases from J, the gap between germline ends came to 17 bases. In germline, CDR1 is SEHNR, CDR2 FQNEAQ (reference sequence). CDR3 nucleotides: TGTGCCAGCAGCTTAGCGGCAGCCGCGGGGCCTGCAACTAATGAAAAACTGTTTTTT. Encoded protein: CASSLAAAAGPATNEKLFF.

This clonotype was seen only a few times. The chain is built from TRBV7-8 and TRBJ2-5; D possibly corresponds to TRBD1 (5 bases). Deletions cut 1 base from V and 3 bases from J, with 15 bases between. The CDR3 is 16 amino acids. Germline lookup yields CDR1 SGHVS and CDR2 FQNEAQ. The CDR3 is CASSLVLQGGEETQYF. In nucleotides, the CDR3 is TGTGCCAGCAGCTTAGTGCTTCAGGGTGGGGAAGAGACCCAGTACTTC.

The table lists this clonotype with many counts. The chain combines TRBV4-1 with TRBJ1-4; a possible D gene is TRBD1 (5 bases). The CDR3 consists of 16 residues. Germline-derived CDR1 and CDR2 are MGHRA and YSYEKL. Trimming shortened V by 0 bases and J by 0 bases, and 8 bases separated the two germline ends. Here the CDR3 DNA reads TGCGCCAGCAGCCAAGAGAAGGGACCAACTAATGAAAAACTGTTTTTT. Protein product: CASSQEKGPTNEKLFF.

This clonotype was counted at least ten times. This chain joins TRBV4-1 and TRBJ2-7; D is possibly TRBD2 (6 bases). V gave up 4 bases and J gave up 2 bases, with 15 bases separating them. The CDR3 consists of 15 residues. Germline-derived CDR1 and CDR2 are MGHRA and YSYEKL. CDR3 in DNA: TGCGCCAGCAGCCCCACCTCGGCGGGGCCCTACGAGCAGTACGTC. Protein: CASSPTSAGPYEQYV.

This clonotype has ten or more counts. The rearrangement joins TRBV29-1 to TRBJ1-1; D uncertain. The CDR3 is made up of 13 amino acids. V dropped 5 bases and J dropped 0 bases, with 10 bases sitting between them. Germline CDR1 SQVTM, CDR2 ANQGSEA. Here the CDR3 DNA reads TGCAGCGTTCAGGACTCCATGAACACTGAAGCTTTCTTT. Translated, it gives CSVQDSMNTEAFF. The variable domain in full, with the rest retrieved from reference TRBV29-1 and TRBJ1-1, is SAVISQKPSRDICQRGTSLTIQCQVDSQVTMMFWYRQQPGQSLTLIATANQGSEATYESGFVIDKFPISRPNLTFSTLTVSNMSPEDSSIYLCSVQDSMNTEAFFGQGTRLTVV.

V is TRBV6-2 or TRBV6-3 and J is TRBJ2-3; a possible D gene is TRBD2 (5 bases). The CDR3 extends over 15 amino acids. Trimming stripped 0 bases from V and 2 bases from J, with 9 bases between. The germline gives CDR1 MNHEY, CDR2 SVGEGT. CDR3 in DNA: TGTGCCAGCAGTTACTCTAAGAGGGACACAGATACGCAGTATTTT. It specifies CASSYSKRDTDTQYF.

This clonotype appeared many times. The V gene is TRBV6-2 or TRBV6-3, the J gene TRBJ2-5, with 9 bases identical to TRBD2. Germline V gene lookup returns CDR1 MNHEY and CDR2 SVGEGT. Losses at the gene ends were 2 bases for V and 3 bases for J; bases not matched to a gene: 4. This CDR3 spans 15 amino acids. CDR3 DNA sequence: TGTGCCAGCAGTTACCCTCGACTAGCGGAAGAGACCCAGTACTTC. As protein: CASSYPRLAEETQYF.